This section outlines one T cell receptor (beta chain) sequence together with its context. The same CDR3 also results from other DNA sequences found in this sample. The data belong to a study of shared clonotypes between healthy human individuals. Looked up from germline, CDR1 is MNHEY and CDR2 is SMNVEV (reference sequence). Trimming removed 4 bases at V and 6 bases at J, with 7 bases between. CDR3 length: 12 residues. Each sorted subset replicate got 200 ng genomic DNA, around 29,000 genomes. The assay was immunoSEQ multiplex PCR, and TCRdb's table has in-frame clones only and misses some. The sample records millions of clones, about 95% being singletons. Naive CD8 isolation took CD45RO-negative cells positively selected for CCR7 and excluded terminally differentiated effector memory CD45RA+ cells.

The chain recombines TRBV27 with TRBJ2-1, with a weak D call TRBD2 (6 bases). The material sequenced was naive CD8+ T cells sorted from blood. This receptor was obtained from a man aged 18 to 35 in good health. The CDR3 here is CASSWGGNEQFF. The DNA for the CDR3 is TGTGCCAGCAGTTGGGGAGGCAATGAGCAGTTCTTC.